These T cell receptor beta chains were read from a single sample in a study of blood T cell repertoires in COVID-19. Profiled with immunoSEQ multiplex PCR; TCRdb holds only in-frame clones, not every one. The profile shows about 140,000 clones, approximately 86% of them singletons. The sequenced sample consisted of peripheral blood. The receptors derive from a human donor in a cohort sampled during active COVID-19. Each CDR3 is given with its conserved first and last residue. Fields, in order: V gene, J gene, D gene, clone size, CDR3 length, CDR3 DNA, CDR3 protein. D genes are given only for firm matches. Some rows mark clone size as missing; the rest say once, few, many or name a class of expanded clone.

v_call: TRBV6-1
j_call: TRBJ1-2
d_call: TRBD1
clone_size: .
cdr3_length: 17
cdr3_nt: TGTGCCAGCAGTGAGGAAGCATGGGACAGATTTAACTATGGCTACACCTTC
cdr3_aa: CASSEEAWDRFNYGYTF

v_call: TRBV28
j_call: TRBJ2-7
d_call: TRBD1
clone_size: .
cdr3_length: 15
cdr3_nt: TGTGCCAGCAGTTTGGCGGGACAGGGGGCCTACGAGCAGTACTTC
cdr3_aa: CASSLAGQGAYEQYF

v_call: TRBV10-1
j_call: TRBJ1-3
d_call: .
clone_size: .
cdr3_length: 14
cdr3_nt: TGCGCCAGCAGCGTTGACAAATCTGGAAACACCATATATTTT
cdr3_aa: CASSVDKSGNTIYF

v_call: TRBV4-2
j_call: TRBJ2-7
d_call: .
clone_size: .
cdr3_length: 14
cdr3_nt: TGTGCCAGCAGCCAAGGGGGCGCATCGTGGGAGCAGTACTTC
cdr3_aa: CASSQGGASWEQYF

v_call: TRBV7-2
j_call: TRBJ2-3
d_call: TRBD2
clone_size: .
cdr3_length: 16
cdr3_nt: TGTGCCAGCAGCTTAGACCCTAGCGGGAGCGCAGATACGCAGTATTTT
cdr3_aa: CASSLDPSGSADTQYF

v_call: TRBV28
j_call: TRBJ2-1
d_call: TRBD2
clone_size: once
cdr3_length: 16
cdr3_nt: TGTGCCAGCAGTGGCCCCGGGGGTAGCGGGAGAAATGAGCAGTTCTTC
cdr3_aa: CASSGPGGSGRNEQFF

v_call: TRBV28
j_call: TRBJ1-1
d_call: .
clone_size: .
cdr3_length: 13
cdr3_nt: TGTGCCAGCTCCCGGGACACAAACACTGAAGCTTTCTTT
cdr3_aa: CASSRDTNTEAFF

v_call: TRBV5-1
j_call: TRBJ1-1
d_call: .
clone_size: .
cdr3_length: 16
cdr3_nt: TGCGCCAGCAGCTTGAGAGGGGGTTCGGGCAACACTGAAGCTTTCTTT
cdr3_aa: CASSLRGGSGNTEAFF

v_call: TRBV6-1
j_call: TRBJ1-2
d_call: TRBD1
clone_size: many
cdr3_length: 17
cdr3_nt: TGTGCCAGCAGTGGCCCGCCGGGACAGGGTTGGGGGTATGGCTACACCTTC
cdr3_aa: CASSGPPGQGWGYGYTF

v_call: TRBV12-3/TRBV12-4
j_call: TRBJ1-2
d_call: TRBD1
clone_size: .
cdr3_length: 13
cdr3_nt: TGTGCCAGCAGTCCGGACAGGGCCTATGGCTACACCTTC
cdr3_aa: CASSPDRAYGYTF

v_call: TRBV7-5
j_call: TRBJ1-1
d_call: .
clone_size: .
cdr3_length: 16
cdr3_nt: TGTGCCAGAAGCTCTCCGCCGGGACAGGGGGACACTGAAGCTTTCTTT
cdr3_aa: CARSSPPGQGDTEAFF

v_call: TRBV9
j_call: TRBJ2-1
d_call: TRBD2
clone_size: .
cdr3_length: 14
cdr3_nt: TGTGCCAGCACACTAAATTCCCGGGGGGATGAGCAGTTCTTC
cdr3_aa: CASTLNSRGDEQFF

v_call: TRBV19
j_call: TRBJ2-3
d_call: TRBD1
clone_size: .
cdr3_length: 13
cdr3_nt: TGTGCCAGTAGTTGGGGACAGTTAGATACGCAGTATTTT
cdr3_aa: CASSWGQLDTQYF

v_call: TRBV28
j_call: TRBJ2-7
d_call: TRBD2
clone_size: .
cdr3_length: 18
cdr3_nt: TGTGCCAGCATCACCCTGAGACTAGCGGGAGGGAGCTCCTACGAGCAGTACTTC
cdr3_aa: CASITLRLAGGSSYEQYF

v_call: TRBV28
j_call: TRBJ1-5
d_call: .
clone_size: .
cdr3_length: 16
cdr3_nt: TGTGCCAGCAGATATCCGGGGGGCGTTGGGAGTCAGCCCCAGCATTTT
cdr3_aa: CASRYPGGVGSQPQHF

v_call: TRBV5-8
j_call: TRBJ1-3
d_call: .
clone_size: .
cdr3_length: 16
cdr3_nt: TGTGCCAGCAGCTTGGACGGTTTCAACTCTGGAAACACCATATATTTT
cdr3_aa: CASSLDGFNSGNTIYF

v_call: TRBV4-1
j_call: TRBJ2-7
d_call: .
clone_size: .
cdr3_length: 17
cdr3_nt: TGCGCCAGCAGCCAAGTTGGGTCCGGTGGGAGGAGGAACGAGCAGTACTTC
cdr3_aa: CASSQVGSGGRRNEQYF

v_call: TRBV5-6
j_call: TRBJ2-7
d_call: .
clone_size: .
cdr3_length: 16
cdr3_nt: TGTGCCAGCAGCTTGACGAGGGGGACCCTCCGGGACGAGCAGTACTTC
cdr3_aa: CASSLTRGTLRDEQYF

v_call: TRBV6-5
j_call: TRBJ2-3
d_call: TRBD2
clone_size: once
cdr3_length: 15
cdr3_nt: TGTGCCAGCAGGCCGGCTAGCGGGGGTGGAGATACGCAGTATTTT
cdr3_aa: CASRPASGGGDTQYF

v_call: TRBV10-3
j_call: TRBJ2-3
d_call: .
clone_size: .
cdr3_length: 14
cdr3_nt: TGTGCCATCGCACGGACATCTAGCACAGATACGCAGTATTTT
cdr3_aa: CAIARTSSTDTQYF

v_call: TRBV6-6
j_call: TRBJ2-7
d_call: .
clone_size: .
cdr3_length: 12
cdr3_nt: TGTGCCACCCAAGGTCCAGGCTACGAGCAGTACTTC
cdr3_aa: CATQGPGYEQYF

v_call: TRBV7-6
j_call: TRBJ1-3
d_call: .
clone_size: .
cdr3_length: 15
cdr3_nt: TGTGCCAGCAGCTTAGGACAGATCTCTGGAAACACCATATATTTT
cdr3_aa: CASSLGQISGNTIYF

v_call: TRBV5-1
j_call: TRBJ1-1
d_call: TRBD1
clone_size: .
cdr3_length: 14
cdr3_nt: TGCGCCAGCAGCCTGGCAGGGGGGTACACTGAAGCTTTCTTT
cdr3_aa: CASSLAGGYTEAFF

v_call: TRBV25-1
j_call: TRBJ2-5
d_call: .
clone_size: .
cdr3_length: 13
cdr3_nt: TGTGCCAGCAGTGGCGAACTTCAAGAGACCCAGTACTTC
cdr3_aa: CASSGELQETQYF

v_call: TRBV28
j_call: TRBJ1-2
d_call: TRBD1
clone_size: .
cdr3_length: 15
cdr3_nt: TGTGCCAGCAGTTTATATCAGGGGGCAAGATATGGCTACACCTTC
cdr3_aa: CASSLYQGARYGYTF

v_call: TRBV12-3/TRBV12-4
j_call: TRBJ2-7
d_call: .
clone_size: few
cdr3_length: 13
cdr3_nt: TGTGCCAGCAGGTTATCGAGTGGCTACGAGCAGTACTTC
cdr3_aa: CASRLSSGYEQYF

v_call: TRBV11-3
j_call: TRBJ2-2
d_call: .
clone_size: .
cdr3_length: 20
cdr3_nt: TGTGCCAGCAGCTTTAGGTGGTGGGTTATAAGGGGATCGCGAACCGGGGAGCTGTTTTTT
cdr3_aa: CASSFRWWVIRGSRTGELFF

v_call: TRBV5-1
j_call: TRBJ1-1
d_call: .
clone_size: once
cdr3_length: 14
cdr3_nt: TGCGCCAGCAGCTTCTTGAGCGAGAACACTGAAGCTTTCTTT
cdr3_aa: CASSFLSENTEAFF

v_call: TRBV4-1
j_call: TRBJ2-3
d_call: TRBD2
clone_size: .
cdr3_length: 15
cdr3_nt: TGCGCCAGCAGCCACGGAGGGAGGGCCACAGATACGCAGTATTTT
cdr3_aa: CASSHGGRATDTQYF

v_call: TRBV28
j_call: TRBJ1-2
d_call: .
clone_size: .
cdr3_length: 13
cdr3_nt: TGTGCCAGCAGTTTGAGCGGGAGGGTCGGCTACACCTTC
cdr3_aa: CASSLSGRVGYTF

v_call: TRBV2
j_call: TRBJ2-7
d_call: TRBD2
clone_size: few
cdr3_length: 14
cdr3_nt: TGTGCCAGCAGTGGAAACGGGGGGGCGGGTGAGCAGTACTTC
cdr3_aa: CASSGNGGAGEQYF

v_call: TRBV4-1
j_call: TRBJ2-3
d_call: TRBD1
clone_size: once
cdr3_length: 15
cdr3_nt: TGCGCCAGCAGCCAGAGACAGGGGTATCCAGATACGCAGTATTTT
cdr3_aa: CASSQRQGYPDTQYF

v_call: TRBV18
j_call: TRBJ2-1
d_call: TRBD1
clone_size: few
cdr3_length: 16
cdr3_nt: TGTGCCAGCTCACCGCAGGTTACAGGGGGGAAAGATGAGCAGTTCTTC
cdr3_aa: CASSPQVTGGKDEQFF

v_call: TRBV18
j_call: TRBJ1-5
d_call: .
clone_size: .
cdr3_length: 14
cdr3_nt: TGTGCCAGCTCCCCCCGACAAAGCAATCAGCCCCAGCATTTT
cdr3_aa: CASSPRQSNQPQHF

v_call: TRBV5-1
j_call: TRBJ2-1
d_call: TRBD1
clone_size: .
cdr3_length: 16
cdr3_nt: TGCGCCAGCAGCTCCTCCGGGACAGTCTCCTACAATGAGCAGTTCTTC
cdr3_aa: CASSSSGTVSYNEQFF

v_call: TRBV6-4
j_call: TRBJ2-3
d_call: .
clone_size: once
cdr3_length: 14
cdr3_nt: TGTGCCAGCAGTGAAGCAGGGGCTTCAGATACGCAGTATTTT
cdr3_aa: CASSEAGASDTQYF

v_call: TRBV6-6
j_call: TRBJ1-1
d_call: .
clone_size: few
cdr3_length: 14
cdr3_nt: TGTGCCAGCAGTTACTCGAGGACGGGAAATGAAGCTTTCTTT
cdr3_aa: CASSYSRTGNEAFF

v_call: TRBV7-2
j_call: TRBJ2-7
d_call: .
clone_size: .
cdr3_length: 14
cdr3_nt: TGTGCCAGCAGCAACGCGGGGGCAGCCTACGAGCAGTACTTC
cdr3_aa: CASSNAGAAYEQYF

v_call: TRBV18
j_call: TRBJ2-7
d_call: .
clone_size: .
cdr3_length: 14
cdr3_nt: TGTGCCAGCTCACCACGGTCGGGAACCTACGAGCAGTACTTC
cdr3_aa: CASSPRSGTYEQYF

v_call: TRBV7-3
j_call: TRBJ2-1
d_call: TRBD2
clone_size: .
cdr3_length: 16
cdr3_nt: TGTGCCAGCAGCTTGGGACTAGCGGGGGGGCAGGATGAGCAGTTCTTC
cdr3_aa: CASSLGLAGGQDEQFF

v_call: TRBV9
j_call: TRBJ2-7
d_call: TRBD2
clone_size: .
cdr3_length: 15
cdr3_nt: TGTGCCAGCAGCCCCTCTAGCGGTGTATCCTACGAGCAGTACTTC
cdr3_aa: CASSPSSGVSYEQYF

v_call: TRBV19
j_call: TRBJ1-1
d_call: .
clone_size: .
cdr3_length: 13
cdr3_nt: TGTGCCAGTAGACAGGGTGTCTCCACTGAAGCTTTCTTT
cdr3_aa: CASRQGVSTEAFF

v_call: TRBV2
j_call: TRBJ1-6
d_call: TRBD1
clone_size: .
cdr3_length: 11
cdr3_nt: TGTGCCAGCAGTGCCGACAGGGCCCTCCACTTT
cdr3_aa: CASSADRALHF

v_call: TRBV10-1
j_call: TRBJ2-3
d_call: TRBD2
clone_size: .
cdr3_length: 17
cdr3_nt: TGCGCCAGCAGGAAGGGACTAGCGGGAGAAATAGCAGATACGCAGTATTTT
cdr3_aa: CASRKGLAGEIADTQYF

v_call: TRBV28
j_call: TRBJ2-3
d_call: TRBD2
clone_size: .
cdr3_length: 15
cdr3_nt: TGTGCCAGCAGTTCGAGCGGGGGGGCCTTAGATACGCAGTATTTT
cdr3_aa: CASSSSGGALDTQYF

v_call: TRBV12-3/TRBV12-4
j_call: TRBJ1-4
d_call: TRBD1
clone_size: .
cdr3_length: 13
cdr3_nt: TGTGCCAGCAGTCGGGACAGGGAGGTCAAACTGTTTTTT
cdr3_aa: CASSRDREVKLFF

v_call: TRBV7-9
j_call: TRBJ2-2
d_call: .
clone_size: once
cdr3_length: 17
cdr3_nt: TGTGCCAGCAGCTCCCCGATGGACAACCCGAACACCGGGGAGCTGTTTTTT
cdr3_aa: CASSSPMDNPNTGELFF

v_call: TRBV6-5
j_call: TRBJ2-2
d_call: TRBD1
clone_size: .
cdr3_length: 14
cdr3_nt: TGTGCCAGCAGCGGACAGGGGGTGACCGGGGAGCTGTTTTTT
cdr3_aa: CASSGQGVTGELFF

v_call: TRBV5-4
j_call: TRBJ2-5
d_call: .
clone_size: few
cdr3_length: 14
cdr3_nt: TGTGCCAGCAGCCACCGCGCAACCGAAGAGACCCAGTACTTC
cdr3_aa: CASSHRATEETQYF

v_call: TRBV2
j_call: TRBJ2-3
d_call: TRBD2
clone_size: .
cdr3_length: 15
cdr3_nt: TGTGCCAGCAGTGGGCGGGGGGCTATCACAGATACGCAGTATTTT
cdr3_aa: CASSGRGAITDTQYF

v_call: TRBV3-1/TRBV3-2
j_call: TRBJ2-1
d_call: .
clone_size: once
cdr3_length: 14
cdr3_nt: TGTGCCACTTCGCCGGGTTTACGGCGCAATGAGCAGTTCTTC
cdr3_aa: CATSPGLRRNEQFF

v_call: TRBV13
j_call: TRBJ2-1
d_call: TRBD1
clone_size: .
cdr3_length: 14
cdr3_nt: TGTGCCAGCAGCGCAGGACAGGGTGGCGATGAGCAGTTCTTC
cdr3_aa: CASSAGQGGDEQFF

v_call: TRBV19
j_call: TRBJ1-1
d_call: .
clone_size: once
cdr3_length: 14
cdr3_nt: TGTGCCAGTAGTATGGGGGCTACGGCCACTGAAGCTTTCTTT
cdr3_aa: CASSMGATATEAFF

v_call: TRBV7-6
j_call: TRBJ2-3
d_call: .
clone_size: .
cdr3_length: 16
cdr3_nt: TGTGCCAGCAGCTTAGAAGGGGCTAGTCGAACAGATACGCAGTATTTT
cdr3_aa: CASSLEGASRTDTQYF

v_call: TRBV9
j_call: TRBJ1-3
d_call: .
clone_size: .
cdr3_length: 14
cdr3_nt: TGTGCCAGCAGCGTGAGAGGCTCTGGAAACACCATATATTTT
cdr3_aa: CASSVRGSGNTIYF

v_call: TRBV2
j_call: TRBJ2-6
d_call: TRBD1
clone_size: .
cdr3_length: 16
cdr3_nt: TGTGCCAGCAGTGGGACAGGGGGCTATGGGGCCAACGTCCTGACTTTC
cdr3_aa: CASSGTGGYGANVLTF

v_call: TRBV5-1
j_call: TRBJ2-7
d_call: TRBD1
clone_size: .
cdr3_length: 14
cdr3_nt: TGCGCCAGCAGCGAGAGACAGGGCTCCTACGAGCAGTACTTC
cdr3_aa: CASSERQGSYEQYF

v_call: TRBV3-1/TRBV3-2
j_call: TRBJ2-3
d_call: TRBD2
clone_size: .
cdr3_length: 14
cdr3_nt: TGTGCCAGCAGCCCCGAGCGGGGGGTAGATACGCAGTATTTT
cdr3_aa: CASSPERGVDTQYF

v_call: TRBV6-6
j_call: TRBJ1-1
d_call: .
clone_size: .
cdr3_length: 14
cdr3_nt: TGTGCCAGCCTGGGGGGGGGCGGTGACACTGAGGCTTTCTTT
cdr3_aa: CASLGGGGDTEAFF